This TCR beta chain came from a study of cytomegalovirus exposure and HLA in healthy donors. With respect to this clone: Its matching antigen is unknown.

The PCR made use of 60 Vbeta and 13 Jbeta primers. TCRdb's table, derived via immunoSEQ multiplex PCR, lists solely in-frame clones and lacks some. This table holds about 140,000 clones, around 90% found once. The donors were healthy bone marrow donors. Likely unrecorded immune exposures existed in these nominally healthy donors. CDR1 MDHEN and CDR2 SYDVKM come from the germline V gene. Trimming left V 7 bases short and J 7 bases short, with 19 bases between. The CDR3 length is 14 residues. Points from the study as a whole: Rates of TCR association differed by HLA locus in a later analysis, with DRB1 highest and HLA-C lowest. Among TCR beta chains, those listed as cytomegalovirus-associated numbered over 150.

Sample: PBMCs. The V gene is TRBV28, the J gene TRBJ1-1; D is unclear. This clonotype was sampled from a woman aged 40 to 50 in good health and CMV-seronegative. The CDR3: CASTQPVAGFEAFF. In nucleotides, the CDR3 is TGTGCCAGCACTCAACCTGTGGCGGGGTTTGAAGCTTTCTTT.